This T cell receptor (beta chain) derives from a study of T cell changes during pregnancy in multiple sclerosis. The data were produced by immunoSEQ multiplex PCR, yet TCRdb's version contains in-frame clones alone and is incomplete. Found here are 40,000 to 45,000 clones, around 90% of them singletons; the top ten hold about 0.65%. Trimming took 1 base from V and 6 from J; bases not matched to a gene: 5. The V gene's germline CDR1 is GTSNPN and CDR2 SVGIG (reference sequence). The CDR3 is 14 amino acids. The source is a female donor with multiple sclerosis, enrolled in a pregnancy study. The genes are TRBV30 and TRBJ2-3, with 9 bases matching TRBD2. The sequences come from CD4+ T cells from peripheral blood mononuclear cells, collected before pregnancy. Written as DNA, the CDR3 is TGTGCCTGGAGTGGAGGACTAGCGCCCGATACGCAGTATTTT. Translation: CAWSGGLAPDTQYF.